This TCR beta chain was identified in a study of molecular identifiers for immune sequencing clone quantification. Overall study results and limits: Same-barcode identical TCR molecules could make highly expanded clones look smaller than they are. The share of molecules held by clones above 20 RNA copies was over 99% in effector cells and under 1% in naive cells.

Per the germline V gene, CDR1 is MDHEN and CDR2 is SYDVKM. The CDR3 consists of 15 residues. TCR libraries were built in bulk with a published protocol and specific TCR primers. TCRdb itself ran the PCR reads through MiXCR, one entry per CDR3 protein. Here the sample spans about 640,000 distinct CDR3 sequences, less than 20% being singletons. Sorting was used to obtain naive CD8 T cells (CD8+CD4-CCR7+CD45RA+). For this clonotype: As yet, its antigen is unknown. Given a much more abundant clone one base away, this may be a read error.

The J gene is TRBJ1-6, the V gene TRBV28; TRBD1 matches 8 bases. The sequenced material came from naive CD8+ T cells from blood, with Jurkat cell RNA spiked in. The subset was: FACS-sorted CD8+CD4-CCR7+CD45RA+ naive T cells. This receptor was identified in a human donor in good health. Some libraries in this study had Jurkat cell RNA spiked in. The CDR3 DNA is TGTGCCAGCAGTCCGGAGGACAGGGACAGGTCACCCCTCCGCTTT. This gives the protein CASSPEDRDRSPLRF.